A single sample gave rise to the 12 T cell receptor beta chains below, sequenced in a study of T cell responses to AZD1222 COVID-19 vaccine. Method: immunoSEQ multiplex PCR; TCRdb's copy keeps in-frame clones and lacks some. The sample lists nearly 110,000 clones; around 91% were seen once. Sequencing used peripheral blood, obtained on day 0 of AZD1222 vaccination. The source is an adult in good health.

The rearrangement joins TRBV29-1 to TRBJ2-5; TRBD2 agrees at 7 bases. J gave up 3 bases and V 4 bases, and 11 bases lay outside the gene matches. The CDR3 runs to 15 residues. Germline V lookup: CDR1 SQVTM, CDR2 ANQGSEA. The CDR3: CSVVASWLAEETQYF. Here the CDR3 DNA reads TGCAGCGTTGTAGCGTCTTGGCTAGCGGAAGAGACCCAGTACTTC.

This clone has just one count. The V call is TRBV6-2 or TRBV6-3, the J call TRBJ2-3, with 10 bases aligning to TRBD2. The CDR3 extends over 18 amino acids. With V trimmed by 5 bases and J by 1 base, 12 bases remained unmatched. CDR1 MNHEY and CDR2 SVGEGT come from the germline V gene. CDR3: CASSTRAGGPPGTDTQYF. CDR3 nucleotide sequence: TGTGCCAGCAGTACAAGAGCGGGGGGGCCCCCTGGCACAGATACGCAGTATTTT.

V is TRBV12-3 or TRBV12-4 and J is TRBJ1-2; a weak D match, TRBD1 (6 bases). The CDR3 contains 12 residues. Deletions cut 8 bases from V and 2 bases from J, with 9 bases between. CDR3 residues: CASEGGNYGYTF. The CDR3 DNA reads TGTGCCAGCGAGGGGGGCAACTATGGCTACACCTTC.

The chain uses TRBV9 and TRBJ2-3, with TRBD2 identical over 9 bases. This CDR3 comprises 13 residues. Trimming removed 4 bases from V and 9 bases from J; junction bases left unmatched: 6. The germline V gene has CDR1 SGDLS and CDR2 YYNGEE. CDR3 sequence (DNA): TGTGCCAGCAGCCTCAGCGGGGGGCCCACGCAGTATTTT. It is translated as CASSLSGGPTQYF.

V gene TRBV5-8 combines with J gene TRBJ1-4, with D perhaps TRBD1 (5 bases). The germline V gene encodes CDR1 SGHTS and CDR2 YDEGEE. The V end was cut by 4 bases, the J end by 0 bases, with 10 bases between. The CDR3 extends over 15 amino acids. CDR3 region: CASSRTGATNEKLFF. The CDR3 DNA is TGTGCCAGCAGCCGAACAGGTGCAACTAATGAAAAACTGTTTTTT.

The chain joins TRBV30 to TRBJ1-6; perhaps TRBD1 as D (5 bases). This CDR3 is built from 15 residues. Germline-derived CDR1 and CDR2 are GTSNPN and SVGIG (reference sequence). Trimming cost V 4 bases and J 10 bases, with 20 bases left between them. CDR3 sequence reads: CAWKGPKGYTSPLHF. DNA for the CDR3: TGTGCCTGGAAGGGGCCCAAGGGGTACACGTCACCCCTCCACTTT.

The chain uses TRBV6-6 and TRBJ1-6; TRBD1 might be the D (5 bases). CDR1 MNHNY and CDR2 SVGAGI come from the germline V gene (reference sequence). The CDR3 is made up of 15 amino acids. V lost 2 bases, J lost 7 bases, and 12 bases lay in between. In nucleotides, the CDR3 is TGTGCCAGCAGTTACACCGGGACGACGAATTCACCCCTCCACTTT. It yields the protein CASSYTGTTNSPLHF.

CDR3 DNA sequence: TGTGCCAGCAGCGTAGGGCAGACTGGTTCACCCCTCCACTTT. This translates into CASSVGQTGSPLHF. The rearrangement joins TRBV9 to TRBJ1-6; D is unresolved. The CDR3 is 14 amino acids. V was pared by 0 bases and J by 9 bases, with 10 bases between. CDR1 and CDR2 from the germline V gene are SGDLS and YYNGEE.

The chain joins TRBV3-1 (or the pseudogene TRBV3-2) to TRBJ2-3, with unresolved D. Germline V gene sequence: CDR1 LGHDT, CDR2 YNNKEL (reference sequence). The CDR3 sequence is 17 residues long. V was clipped by 8 bases and J by 1 base, with 22 bases between them. As DNA, the CDR3 is TGTGCCAGCCCGCCGTCTGGTCACCCTGGAGGCACAGATACGCAGTATTTT. Its translation: CASPPSGHPGGTDTQYF.

This chain uses TRBV10-3 with TRBJ1-2, with 9 bases that match TRBD1. The germline gives CDR1 ENHRY, CDR2 SYGVKD. CDR3 length: 16 residues. Trimming at V came to 4 bases and at J to 2 bases, leaving 8 bases not matched to a gene. CDR3 DNA: TGTGCCATCAGTGGGTCCTGGACAGGGGCCAACTATGGCTACACCTTC. Translating gives CAISGSWTGANYGYTF.

This CDR3 reads CASSPGTLNTEAFF. The CDR3 DNA is TGTGCCAGCAGCCCCGGGACATTAAACACTGAAGCTTTCTTT. The chain employs TRBV2 and TRBJ1-1, with D possibly being TRBD1 (6 bases). This CDR3 comprises 14 residues. In germline, CDR1 is SNHLY, CDR2 FYNNEI. Trimming stripped 6 bases from V and 2 bases from J, with 13 bases between.

The genes are TRBV7-2 and TRBJ2-2, with D possibly matching TRBD1 (6 bases). Trimming cost V 5 bases and J 3 bases, with 13 bases left between them. The germline V gene encodes CDR1 SGHTA and CDR2 FQGNSA. CDR3 size: 15 residues. CDR3 bases: TGTGCCAGCAGCCCTCCGGGACACTACACCGGGGAGCTGTTTTTT. This encodes CASSPPGHYTGELFF.